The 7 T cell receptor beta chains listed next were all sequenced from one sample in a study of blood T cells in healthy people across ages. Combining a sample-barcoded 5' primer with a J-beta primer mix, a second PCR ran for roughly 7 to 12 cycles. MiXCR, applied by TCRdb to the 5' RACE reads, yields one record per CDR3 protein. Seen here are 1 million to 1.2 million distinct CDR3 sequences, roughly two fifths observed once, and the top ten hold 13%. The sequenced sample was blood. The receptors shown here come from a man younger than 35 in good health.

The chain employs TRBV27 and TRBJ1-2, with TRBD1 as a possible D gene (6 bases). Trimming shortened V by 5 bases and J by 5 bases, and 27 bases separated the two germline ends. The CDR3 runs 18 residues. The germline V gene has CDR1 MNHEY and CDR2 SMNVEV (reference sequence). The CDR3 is CASSPERYPGADVYGYTF. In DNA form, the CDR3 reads TGTGCCAGCAGTCCCGAAAGATATCCGGGGGCGGACGTATATGGCTACACCTTC.

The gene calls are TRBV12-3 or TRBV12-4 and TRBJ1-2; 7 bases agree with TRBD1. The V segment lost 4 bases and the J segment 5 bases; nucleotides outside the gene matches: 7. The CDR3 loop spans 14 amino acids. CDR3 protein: CASSSTGKAYGYTF. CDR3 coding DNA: TGTGCCAGCAGTTCGACAGGGAAGGCTTATGGCTACACCTTC.

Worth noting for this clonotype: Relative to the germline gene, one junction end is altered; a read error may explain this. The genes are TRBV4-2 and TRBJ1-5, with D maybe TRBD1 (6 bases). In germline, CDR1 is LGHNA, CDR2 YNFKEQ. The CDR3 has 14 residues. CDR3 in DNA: TGTGTCAGCAGCCAAGAAACAGGGTATCAGCCCCAGCATTTT. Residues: CVSSQETGYQPQHF.

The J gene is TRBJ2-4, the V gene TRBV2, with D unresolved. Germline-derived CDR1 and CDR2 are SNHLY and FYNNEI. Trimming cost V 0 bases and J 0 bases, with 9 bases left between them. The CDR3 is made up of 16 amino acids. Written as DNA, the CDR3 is TGTGCCAGCAGTGAAGCCTGGGTGGGAGCCAAAAACATTCAGTACTTC. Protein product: CASSEAWVGAKNIQYF.

Written as DNA, the CDR3 is TGTGCCAGCAGCCAAGATTCTCTGCGGGCAACTAATGAAAAACTGTTTTTT. Translated, it gives CASSQDSLRATNEKLFF. The chain links TRBV4-2 to TRBJ1-4; D unclear. This CDR3 comprises 17 residues. V dropped 0 bases and J dropped 0 bases, with 11 bases sitting between them. The germline CDR1 and CDR2 sequences are LGHNA and YNFKEQ.

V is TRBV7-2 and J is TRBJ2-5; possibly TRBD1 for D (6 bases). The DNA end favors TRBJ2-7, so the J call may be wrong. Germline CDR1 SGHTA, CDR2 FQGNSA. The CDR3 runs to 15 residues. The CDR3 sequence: CASSLGTASYYEQYF. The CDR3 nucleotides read TGTGCCAGCAGCTTAGGGACAGCCTCTTACTACGAGCAGTACTTC.

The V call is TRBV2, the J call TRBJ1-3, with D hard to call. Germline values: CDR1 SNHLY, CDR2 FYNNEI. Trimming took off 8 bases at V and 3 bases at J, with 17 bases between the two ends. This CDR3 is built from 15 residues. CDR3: CASGFRTSGGNTIYF. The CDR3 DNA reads TGTGCCAGCGGCTTTCGAACCAGCGGTGGAAACACCATATATTTT.